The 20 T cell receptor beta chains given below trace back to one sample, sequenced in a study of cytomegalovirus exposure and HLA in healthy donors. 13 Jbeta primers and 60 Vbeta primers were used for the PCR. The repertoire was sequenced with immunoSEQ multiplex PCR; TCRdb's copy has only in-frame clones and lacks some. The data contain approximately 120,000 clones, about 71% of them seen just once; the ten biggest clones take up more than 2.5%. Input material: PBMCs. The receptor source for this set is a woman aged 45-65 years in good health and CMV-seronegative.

CDR3 DNA sequence: TGTGCCACCAGCAGTGAGATAGCAGGGCCGGAGACCCAGTACTTC. Amino acid sequence: CATSSEIAGPETQYF. The chain recombines TRBV15 with TRBJ2-5; the D gene is possibly TRBD1 (5 bases). There are 15 residues in the CDR3. Trimming cost V 3 bases and J 5 bases, with 16 bases left between them. The germline gives CDR1 LNHNV, CDR2 YYDKDF (reference sequence).

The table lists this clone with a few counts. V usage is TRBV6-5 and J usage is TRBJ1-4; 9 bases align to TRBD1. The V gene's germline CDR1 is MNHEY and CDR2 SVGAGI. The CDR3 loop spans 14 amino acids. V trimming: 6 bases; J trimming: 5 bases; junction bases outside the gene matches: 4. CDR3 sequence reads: CASRPGQGNEKLFF. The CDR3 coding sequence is TGTGCCAGCAGACCGGGACAGGGAAATGAAAAACTGTTTTTT.

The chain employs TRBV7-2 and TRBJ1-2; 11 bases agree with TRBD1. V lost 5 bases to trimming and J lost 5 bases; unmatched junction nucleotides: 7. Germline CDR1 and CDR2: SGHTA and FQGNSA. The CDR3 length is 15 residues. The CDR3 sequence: CASSPVRDRGYGYTF. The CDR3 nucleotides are TGTGCCAGCAGCCCCGTCCGGGACAGGGGGTATGGCTACACCTTC. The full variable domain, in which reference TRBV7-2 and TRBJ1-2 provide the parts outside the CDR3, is GAGVSQSPSNKVTEKGKDVELRCDPISGHTALYWYRQSLGQGLEFLIYFQGNSAPDKSGLPSDRFSAERTGGSVSTLTIQRTQQEDSAVYLCASSPVRDRGYGYTFGSGTRLTVV.

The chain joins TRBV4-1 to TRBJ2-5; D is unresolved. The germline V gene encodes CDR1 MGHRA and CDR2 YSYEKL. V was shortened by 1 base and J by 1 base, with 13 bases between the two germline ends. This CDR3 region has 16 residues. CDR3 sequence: CASSQVLLSGQETQYF. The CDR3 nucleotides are TGCGCCAGCAGCCAAGTTTTGCTATCAGGCCAAGAGACCCAGTACTTC.

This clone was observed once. CDR3 in amino acids: CASSVEGNAYEQYF. DNA for the CDR3: TGTGCCAGCAGCGTAGAGGGGAATGCCTACGAGCAGTACTTC. The chain joins TRBV9 to TRBJ2-5; tentatively, D is TRBD1 (5 bases). The J call may not be correct, given that the DNA end is closer to TRBJ2-7. Germline V gene sequence: CDR1 SGDLS, CDR2 YYNGEE. The CDR3 runs 14 residues.

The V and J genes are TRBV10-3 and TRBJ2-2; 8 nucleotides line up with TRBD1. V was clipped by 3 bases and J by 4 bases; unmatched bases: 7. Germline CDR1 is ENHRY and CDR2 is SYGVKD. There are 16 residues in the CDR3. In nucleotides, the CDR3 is TGTGCCATCAGTGATGGGAGAACAGGGGGCACCGGGGAGCTGTTTTTT. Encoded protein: CAISDGRTGGTGELFF.

CDR3 sequence reads: CASSPIAGLTDTQYF. In DNA form, the CDR3 reads TGCGCCAGCAGCCCCATAGCGGGCCTCACAGATACGCAGTATTTT. The chain joins TRBV5-1 to TRBJ2-3; 7 bases line up with TRBD2. Trimming cost V 4 bases and J 2 bases; bases outside gene matches: 7. Germline CDR1 SGHRS, CDR2 YFSETQ. The length of the CDR3 is 15 residues.

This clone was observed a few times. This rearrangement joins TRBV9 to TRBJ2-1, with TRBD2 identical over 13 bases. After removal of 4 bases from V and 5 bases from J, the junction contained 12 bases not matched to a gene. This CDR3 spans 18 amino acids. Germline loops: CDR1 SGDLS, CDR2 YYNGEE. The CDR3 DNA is TGTGCCAGCAGCCCCGGACTAGCGGGAGCCCAAAGGAACAATGAGCAGTTCTTC. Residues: CASSPGLAGAQRNNEQFF. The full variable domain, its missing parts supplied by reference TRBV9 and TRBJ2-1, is DSGVTQTPKHLITATGQRVTLRCSPRSGDLSVYWYQQSLDQGLQFLIQYYNGEERAKGNILERFSAQQFPDLHSELNLSSLELGDSALYFCASSPGLAGAQRNNEQFFGPGTRLTVL.

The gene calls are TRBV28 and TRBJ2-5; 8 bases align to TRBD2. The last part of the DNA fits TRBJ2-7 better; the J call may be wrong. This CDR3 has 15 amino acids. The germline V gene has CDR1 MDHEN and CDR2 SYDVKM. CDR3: CASSGWSGGSYEQYF. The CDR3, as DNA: TGTGCCAGCAGTGGCTGGTCGGGGGGGAGCTACGAGCAGTACTTC.

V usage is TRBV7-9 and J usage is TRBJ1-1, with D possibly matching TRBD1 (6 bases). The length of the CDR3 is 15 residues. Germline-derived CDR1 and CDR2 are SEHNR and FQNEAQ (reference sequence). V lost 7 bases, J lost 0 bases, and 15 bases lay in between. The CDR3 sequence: CASTFLQGMNTEAFF. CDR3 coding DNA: TGTGCCAGCACCTTCTTACAGGGTATGAACACTGAAGCTTTCTTT.

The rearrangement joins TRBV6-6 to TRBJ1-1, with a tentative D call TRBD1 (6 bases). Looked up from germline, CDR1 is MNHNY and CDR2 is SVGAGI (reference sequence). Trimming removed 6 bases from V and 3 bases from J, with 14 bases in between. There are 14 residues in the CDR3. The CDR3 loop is CASSQTDRYTEAFF. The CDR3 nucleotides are TGTGCCAGCAGCCAAACGGACAGATACACTGAAGCTTTCTTT.

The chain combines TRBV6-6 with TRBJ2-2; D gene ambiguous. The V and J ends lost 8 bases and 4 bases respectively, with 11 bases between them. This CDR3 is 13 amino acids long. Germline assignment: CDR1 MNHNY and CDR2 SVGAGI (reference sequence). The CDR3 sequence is CASVPTVTGELFF. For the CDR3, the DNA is TGTGCCAGCGTCCCTACGGTCACCGGGGAGCTGTTTTTT.

Here the CDR3 DNA reads TGCAGTGCTAGTTATCCGGATACGCAGTATTTT. Translating gives CSASYPDTQYF. V and J are TRBV20-1 and TRBJ2-3; the D is unclear. The CDR3 is made up of 11 amino acids. The germline V gene has CDR1 DFQATT and CDR2 SNEGSKA (reference sequence). The V gene lost 3 bases and the J gene lost 6 bases, with 7 bases spanning the gap.

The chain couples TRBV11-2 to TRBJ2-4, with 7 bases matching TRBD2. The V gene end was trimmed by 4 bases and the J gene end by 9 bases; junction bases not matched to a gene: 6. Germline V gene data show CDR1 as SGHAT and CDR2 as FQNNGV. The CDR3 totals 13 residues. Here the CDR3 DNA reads TGTGCCAGCAGCTCGCTAGCGGCCGGCATTCAGTACTTC. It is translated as CASSSLAAGIQYF.

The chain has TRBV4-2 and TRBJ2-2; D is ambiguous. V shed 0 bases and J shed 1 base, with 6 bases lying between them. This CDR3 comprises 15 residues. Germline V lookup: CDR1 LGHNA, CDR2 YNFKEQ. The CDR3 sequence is CASSQDRENTGELFF. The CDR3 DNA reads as TGTGCCAGCAGCCAAGATCGAGAGAACACCGGGGAGCTGTTTTTT.

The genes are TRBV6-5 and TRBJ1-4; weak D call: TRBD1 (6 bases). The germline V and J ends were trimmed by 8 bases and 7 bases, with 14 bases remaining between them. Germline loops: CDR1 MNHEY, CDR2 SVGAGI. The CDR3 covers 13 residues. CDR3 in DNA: TGTGCCAGCCAAACAGGGATTAGTGAAAAACTGTTTTTT. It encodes CASQTGISEKLFF.

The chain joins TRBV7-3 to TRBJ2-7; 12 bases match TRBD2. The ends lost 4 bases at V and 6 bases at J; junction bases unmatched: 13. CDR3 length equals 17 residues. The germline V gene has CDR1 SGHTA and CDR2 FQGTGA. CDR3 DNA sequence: TGTGCCAGCAGCTCCTCGTCGACTAGCGGGAGAAGGGGCGAGCAGTACTTC. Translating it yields CASSSSSTSGRRGEQYF.

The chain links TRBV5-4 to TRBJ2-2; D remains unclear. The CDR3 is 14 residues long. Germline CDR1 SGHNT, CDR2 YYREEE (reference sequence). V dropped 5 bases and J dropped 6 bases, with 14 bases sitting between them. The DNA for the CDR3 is TGTGCCAGCAGTCTTCCGGGTCGGGCCGGGGAGCTGTTTTTT. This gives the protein CASSLPGRAGELFF.

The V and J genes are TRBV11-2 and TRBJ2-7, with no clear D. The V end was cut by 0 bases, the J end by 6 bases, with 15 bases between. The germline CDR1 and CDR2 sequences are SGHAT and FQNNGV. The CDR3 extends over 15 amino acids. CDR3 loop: CASSLERSDAVEQYF. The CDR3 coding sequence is TGTGCCAGCAGCTTAGAGAGGTCCGACGCTGTCGAGCAGTACTTC. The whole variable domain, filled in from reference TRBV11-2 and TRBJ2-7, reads EAGVAQSPRYKIIEKRQSVAFWCNPISGHATLYWYQQILGQGPKLLIQFQNNGVVDDSQLPKDRFSAERLKGVDSTLKIQPAKLEDSAVYLCASSLERSDAVEQYFGPGTRLTVT.

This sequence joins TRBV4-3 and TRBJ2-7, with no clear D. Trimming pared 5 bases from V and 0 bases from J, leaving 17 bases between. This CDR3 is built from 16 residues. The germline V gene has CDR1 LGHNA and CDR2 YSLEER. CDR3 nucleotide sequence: TGCGCCAGCAGCGCCCGACCGGCGGAGTCCTCCTACGAGCAGTACTTC. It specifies CASSARPAESSYEQYF.